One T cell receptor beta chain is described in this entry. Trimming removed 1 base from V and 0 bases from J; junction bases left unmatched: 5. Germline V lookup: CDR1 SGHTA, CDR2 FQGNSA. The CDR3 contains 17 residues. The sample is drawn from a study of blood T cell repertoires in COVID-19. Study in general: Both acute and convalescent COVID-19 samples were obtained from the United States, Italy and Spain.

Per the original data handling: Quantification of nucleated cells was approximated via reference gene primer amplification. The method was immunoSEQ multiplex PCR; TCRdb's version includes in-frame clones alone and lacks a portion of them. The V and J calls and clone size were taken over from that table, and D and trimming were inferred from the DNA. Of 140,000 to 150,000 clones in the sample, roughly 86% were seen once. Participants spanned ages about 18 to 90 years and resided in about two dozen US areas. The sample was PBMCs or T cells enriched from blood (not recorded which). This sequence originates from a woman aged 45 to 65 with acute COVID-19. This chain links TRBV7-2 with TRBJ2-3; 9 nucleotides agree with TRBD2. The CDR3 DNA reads TGTGCCAGCAGCTTAGATTCGACTAGCGGAAGCACAGATACGCAGTATTTT. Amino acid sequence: CASSLDSTSGSTDTQYF. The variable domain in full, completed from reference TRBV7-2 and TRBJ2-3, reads GAGVSQSPSNKVTEKGKDVELRCDPISGHTALYWYRQSLGQGLEFLIYFQGNSAPDKSGLPSDRFSAERTGGSVSTLTIQRTQQEDSAVYLCASSLDSTSGSTDTQYFGPGTRLTVL.